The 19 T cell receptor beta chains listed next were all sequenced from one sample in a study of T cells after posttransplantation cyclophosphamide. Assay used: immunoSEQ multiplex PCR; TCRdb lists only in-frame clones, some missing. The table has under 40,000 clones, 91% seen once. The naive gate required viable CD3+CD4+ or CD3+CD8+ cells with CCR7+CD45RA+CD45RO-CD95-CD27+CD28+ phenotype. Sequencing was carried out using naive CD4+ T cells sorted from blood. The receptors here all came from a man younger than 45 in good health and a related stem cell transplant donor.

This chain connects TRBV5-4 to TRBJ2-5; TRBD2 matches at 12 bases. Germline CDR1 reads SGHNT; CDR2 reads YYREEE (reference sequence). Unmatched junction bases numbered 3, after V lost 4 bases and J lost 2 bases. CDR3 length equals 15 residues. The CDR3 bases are TGTGCCAGCAGCACAGGACTAGCGGGGCAAGAGACCCAGTACTTC. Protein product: CASSTGLAGQETQYF.

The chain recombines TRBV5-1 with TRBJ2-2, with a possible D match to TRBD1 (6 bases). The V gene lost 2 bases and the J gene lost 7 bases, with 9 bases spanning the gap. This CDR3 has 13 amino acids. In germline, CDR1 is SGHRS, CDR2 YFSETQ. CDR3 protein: CASSLTGFGELFF. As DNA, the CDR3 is TGCGCCAGCAGCTTAACAGGGTTCGGGGAGCTGTTTTTT. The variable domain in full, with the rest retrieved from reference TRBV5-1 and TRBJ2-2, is KAGVTQTPRYLIKTRGQQVTLSCSPISGHRSVSWYQQTPGQGLQFLFEYFSETQRNKGNFPGRFSGRQFSNSRSEMNVSTLELGDSALYLCASSLTGFGELFFGEGSRLTVL.

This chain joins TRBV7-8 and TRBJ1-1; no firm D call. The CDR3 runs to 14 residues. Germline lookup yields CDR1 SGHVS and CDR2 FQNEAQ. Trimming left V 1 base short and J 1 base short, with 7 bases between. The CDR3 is CASSLDRRNTEAFF. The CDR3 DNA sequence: TGTGCCAGCAGCTTAGACAGAAGGAACACTGAAGCTTTCTTT.

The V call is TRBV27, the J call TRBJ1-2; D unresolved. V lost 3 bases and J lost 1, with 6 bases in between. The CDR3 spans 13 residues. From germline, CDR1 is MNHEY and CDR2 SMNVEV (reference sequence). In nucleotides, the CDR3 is TGTGCCAGCAGTTTTTCTATTAACTATGGCTACACCTTC. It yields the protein CASSFSINYGYTF.

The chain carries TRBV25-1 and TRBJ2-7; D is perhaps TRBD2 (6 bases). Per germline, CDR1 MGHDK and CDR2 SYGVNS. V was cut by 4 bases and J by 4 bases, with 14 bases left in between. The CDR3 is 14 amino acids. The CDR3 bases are TGTGCCAGCAGTGTAGGAGGGGAAAATTACGAGCAGTACTTC. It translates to CASSVGGENYEQYF.

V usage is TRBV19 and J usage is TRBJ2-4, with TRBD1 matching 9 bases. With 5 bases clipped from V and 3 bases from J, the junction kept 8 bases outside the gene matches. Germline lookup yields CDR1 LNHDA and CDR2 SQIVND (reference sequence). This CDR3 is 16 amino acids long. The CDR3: CASSVGTGRDKNIQYF. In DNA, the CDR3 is TGTGCCAGTAGTGTCGGGACAGGGCGGGACAAAAACATTCAGTACTTC.

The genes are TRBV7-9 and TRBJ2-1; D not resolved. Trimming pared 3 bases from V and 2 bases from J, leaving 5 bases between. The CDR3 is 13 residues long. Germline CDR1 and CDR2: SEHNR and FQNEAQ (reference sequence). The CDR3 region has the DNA TGTGCCAGCAGCTTGTCTACCTACAATGAGCAGTTCTTC. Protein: CASSLSTYNEQFF.

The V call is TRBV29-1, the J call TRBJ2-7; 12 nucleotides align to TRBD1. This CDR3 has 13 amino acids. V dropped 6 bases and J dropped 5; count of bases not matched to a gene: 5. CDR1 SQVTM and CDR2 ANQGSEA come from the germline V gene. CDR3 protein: CSVAGTGGHEQYF. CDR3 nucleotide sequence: TGCAGCGTCGCCGGGACAGGGGGCCACGAGCAGTACTTC.

The CDR3 spells CASSQERYEQFF. For the CDR3, the DNA is TGCGCCAGCAGCCAAGAACGGTATGAGCAGTTCTTC. This chain links TRBV4-1 with TRBJ2-1; D is unclear. The CDR3 is made up of 12 amino acids. Looked up from germline, CDR1 is MGHRA and CDR2 is YSYEKL. V lost 0 bases to trimming and J lost 8 bases, with 5 bases between them.

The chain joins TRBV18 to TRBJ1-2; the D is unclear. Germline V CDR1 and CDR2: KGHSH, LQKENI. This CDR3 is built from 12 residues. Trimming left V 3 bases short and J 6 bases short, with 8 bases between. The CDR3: CASSPNLDGYTF. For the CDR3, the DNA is TGTGCCAGCTCACCGAACTTGGATGGCTACACCTTC.

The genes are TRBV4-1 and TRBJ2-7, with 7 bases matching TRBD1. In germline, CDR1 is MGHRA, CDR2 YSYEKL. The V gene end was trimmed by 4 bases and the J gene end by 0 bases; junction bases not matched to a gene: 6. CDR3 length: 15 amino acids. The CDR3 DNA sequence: TGCGCCAGCAGCCCGGGACAGATCAGCTCCTACGAGCAGTACTTC. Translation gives CASSPGQISSYEQYF.

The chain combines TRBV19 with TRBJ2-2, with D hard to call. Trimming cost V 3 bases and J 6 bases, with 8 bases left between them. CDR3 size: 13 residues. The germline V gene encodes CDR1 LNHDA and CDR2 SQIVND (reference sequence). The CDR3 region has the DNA TGTGCCAGTAGTATGAGCAGGCCCGGGGAGCTGTTTTTT. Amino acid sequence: CASSMSRPGELFF.

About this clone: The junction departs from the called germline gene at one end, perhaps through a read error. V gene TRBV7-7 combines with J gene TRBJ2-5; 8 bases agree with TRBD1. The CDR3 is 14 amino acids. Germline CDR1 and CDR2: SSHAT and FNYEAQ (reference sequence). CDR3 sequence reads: CASSFGTGQETQYF. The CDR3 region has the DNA TGTGCTAGCAGCTTCGGGACAGGCCAAGAGACCCAGTACTTC.

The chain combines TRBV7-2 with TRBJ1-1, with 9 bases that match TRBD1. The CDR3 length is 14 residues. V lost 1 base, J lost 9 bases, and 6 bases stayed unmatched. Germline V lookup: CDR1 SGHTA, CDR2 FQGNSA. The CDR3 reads CASSLGTGERKAFF. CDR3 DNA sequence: TGTGCCAGCAGCTTAGGGACAGGGGAGAGAAAAGCTTTCTTT.

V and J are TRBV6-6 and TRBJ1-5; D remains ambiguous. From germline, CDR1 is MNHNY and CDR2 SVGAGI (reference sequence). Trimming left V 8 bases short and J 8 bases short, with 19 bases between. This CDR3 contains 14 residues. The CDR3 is CASSPPAGVEPQHF. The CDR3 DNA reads TGTGCCAGCTCCCCGCCTGCAGGTGTAGAGCCCCAGCATTTT.

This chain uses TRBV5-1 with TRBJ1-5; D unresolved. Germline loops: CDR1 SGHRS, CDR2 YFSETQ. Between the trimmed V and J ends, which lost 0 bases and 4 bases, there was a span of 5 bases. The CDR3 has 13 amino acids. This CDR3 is CASSLVGNQPQHF. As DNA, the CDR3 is TGCGCCAGCAGCTTGGTCGGTAATCAGCCCCAGCATTTT.

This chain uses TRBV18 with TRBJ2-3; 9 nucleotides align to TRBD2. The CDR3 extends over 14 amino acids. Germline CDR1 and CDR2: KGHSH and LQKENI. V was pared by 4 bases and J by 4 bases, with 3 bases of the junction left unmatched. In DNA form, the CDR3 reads TGTGCCAGCTCACGCCAGCGGGAGGCAGATACGCAGTATTTT. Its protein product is CASSRQREADTQYF.

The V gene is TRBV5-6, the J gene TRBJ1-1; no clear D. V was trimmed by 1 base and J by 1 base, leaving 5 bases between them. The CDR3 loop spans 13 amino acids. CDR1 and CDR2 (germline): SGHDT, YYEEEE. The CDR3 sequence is CASSLMANTEAFF. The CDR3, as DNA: TGTGCCAGCAGCTTGATGGCGAACACTGAAGCTTTCTTT.

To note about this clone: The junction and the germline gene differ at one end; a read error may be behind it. Written as DNA, the CDR3 is TGCGCCAGCACCCAAATCAGGGTAGTTGAGTACTTC. Translating it yields CASTQIRVVEYF. The J gene is TRBJ2-7, the V gene TRBV4-1; a weak D match, TRBD1 (5 bases). The CDR3 contains 12 residues. The germline V gene has CDR1 MGHRA and CDR2 YSYEKL.